This TCR beta chain was profiled in a study of post-analysis software for immune sequencing data. The overall study: There were relapsing-remitting, secondary progressive and progressive-relapsing multiple sclerosis among the disease courses included. Whole-study findings and limits: People with multiple sclerosis had a significantly lower normalized Chao1 diversity than controls did. Four to six TRBV segments, including TRBV5-6, TRBV5-1 and TRBV20-1, were more frequent in patients than controls.

This clonotype was observed a handful of times. What it recognizes is unknown. Mismatch with germline at one junction end may stem from a read error. The CDR3 sequence is 21 residues long. Germline loops: CDR1 SGHRS, CDR2 YFSETQ. The authors incorporated unique molecular identifiers into the TCR beta cDNA libraries. Using its own MiXCR run on the PCR reads, TCRdb lists one record per CDR3 protein. The table has roughly 410,000 distinct CDR3 sequences, roughly 35% seen once. The sample taken for sequencing was blood. The V and J genes are TRBV5-1 and TRBJ2-3; 7 bases line up with TRBD1. This receptor was taken from a girl aged 10-17 years with multiple sclerosis. CDR3 region: CASSLDGTPSPDRRTTNTQYF. CDR3 in DNA: TGCGCCAGCAGCTTGGATGGAACCCCCTCGCCGGACAGGCGGACCACAAATACGCAGTATTTT.